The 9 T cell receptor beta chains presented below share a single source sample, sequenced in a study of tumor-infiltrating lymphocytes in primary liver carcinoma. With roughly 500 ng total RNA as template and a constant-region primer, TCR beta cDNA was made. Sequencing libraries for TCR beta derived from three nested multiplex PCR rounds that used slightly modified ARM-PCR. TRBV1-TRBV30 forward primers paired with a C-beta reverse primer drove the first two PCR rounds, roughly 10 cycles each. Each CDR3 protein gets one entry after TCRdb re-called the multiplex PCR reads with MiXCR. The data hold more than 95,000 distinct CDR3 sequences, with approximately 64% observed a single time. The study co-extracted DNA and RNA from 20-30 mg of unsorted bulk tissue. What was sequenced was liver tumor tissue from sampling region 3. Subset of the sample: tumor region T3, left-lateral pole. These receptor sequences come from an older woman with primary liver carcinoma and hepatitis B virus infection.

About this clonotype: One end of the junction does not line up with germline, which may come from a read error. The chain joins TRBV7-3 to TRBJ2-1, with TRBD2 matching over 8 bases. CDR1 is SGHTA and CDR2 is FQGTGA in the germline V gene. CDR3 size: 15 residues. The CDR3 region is CASSAGTSLRNGQFF. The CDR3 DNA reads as TGTGCCAGTAGCGCCGGGACTAGTTTGCGAAATGGGCAGTTTTTC.

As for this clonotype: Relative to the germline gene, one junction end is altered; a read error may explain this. In DNA form, the CDR3 reads TGCGCCACCAGCCAAGTCCCGGGAGTCGTCACAGATACGCAGTATTTT. Its protein product is CATSQVPGVVTDTQYF. V and J are TRBV14 and TRBJ2-3; tentatively, D is TRBD2 (6 bases). CDR1 and CDR2 from the germline V gene are SGHDN and FVKESK. The CDR3 is 16 amino acids.

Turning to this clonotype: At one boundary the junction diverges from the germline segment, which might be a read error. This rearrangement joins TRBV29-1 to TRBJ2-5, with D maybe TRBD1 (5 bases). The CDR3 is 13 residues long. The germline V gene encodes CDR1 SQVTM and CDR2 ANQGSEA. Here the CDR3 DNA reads TGCATCGTTGAGGATGGGGCCCAAGAGACCCAGTACTTC. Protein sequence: CIVEDGAQETQYF.

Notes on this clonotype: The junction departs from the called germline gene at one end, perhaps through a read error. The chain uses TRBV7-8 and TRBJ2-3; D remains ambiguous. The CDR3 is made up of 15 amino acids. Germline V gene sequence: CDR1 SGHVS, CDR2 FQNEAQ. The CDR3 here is CASNRDLGGTDTRYF. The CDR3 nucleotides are TGTGCCAGCAACCGCGACTTGGGCGGCACAGATACGCGGTATTTT.

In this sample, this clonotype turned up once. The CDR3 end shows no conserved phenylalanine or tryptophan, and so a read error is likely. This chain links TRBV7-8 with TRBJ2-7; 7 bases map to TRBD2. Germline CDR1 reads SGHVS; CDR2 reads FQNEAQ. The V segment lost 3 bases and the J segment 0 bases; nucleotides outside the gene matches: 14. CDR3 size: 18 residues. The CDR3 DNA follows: TGTGCCAGCAGCTTGAGAGGACTCAGCGGGGAAAGCTCCTACGAGCAGTACCTC. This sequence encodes CASSLRGLSGESSYEQYL.

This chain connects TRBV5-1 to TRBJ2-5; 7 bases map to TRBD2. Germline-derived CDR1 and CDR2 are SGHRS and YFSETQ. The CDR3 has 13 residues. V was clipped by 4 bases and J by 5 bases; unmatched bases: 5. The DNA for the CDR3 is TGCGCCAGCAGCCCGCGGGAGCTCGAGACCCAGTACTTC. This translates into CASSPRELETQYF.

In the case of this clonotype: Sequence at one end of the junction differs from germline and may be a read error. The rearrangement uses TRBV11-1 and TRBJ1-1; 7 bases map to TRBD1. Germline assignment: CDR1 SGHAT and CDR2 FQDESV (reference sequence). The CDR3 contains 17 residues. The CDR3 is CASRHRDRVLGFSEAFF. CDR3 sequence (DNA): TGCGCCAGCAGGCACCGAGACAGGGTCTTAGGTTTTTCTGAAGCTTTCTTT. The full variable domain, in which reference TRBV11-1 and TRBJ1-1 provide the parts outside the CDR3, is EAEVAQSPRYKITEKSQAVAFWCDPISGHATLYWYRQILGQGPELLVQFQDESVVDDSQLPKDRFSAERLKGVDSTLKIQPAELGDSAMYLCASRHRDRVLGFSEAFFGQGTRLTVV.

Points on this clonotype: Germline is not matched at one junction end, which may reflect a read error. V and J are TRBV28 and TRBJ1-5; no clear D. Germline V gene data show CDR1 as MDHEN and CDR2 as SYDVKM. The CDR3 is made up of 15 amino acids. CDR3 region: CAGASGTGGYQPQHF. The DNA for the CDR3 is TGTGCCGGCGCATCCGGAACGGGCGGATACCAGCCCCAGCACTTT.

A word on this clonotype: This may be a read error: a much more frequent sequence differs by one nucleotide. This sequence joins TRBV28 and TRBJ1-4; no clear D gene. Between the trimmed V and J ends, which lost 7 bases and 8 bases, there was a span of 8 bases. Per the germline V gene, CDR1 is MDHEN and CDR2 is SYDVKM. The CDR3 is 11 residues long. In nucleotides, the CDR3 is TGTGCCAGCATGAAAGGAGAAAAACTGTTTTTT. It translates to CASMKGEKLFF.